A single sample gave rise to the 6 T cell receptor beta chains below, sequenced in a study of T cell repertoires in cytomegalovirus infection. MiXCR, applied by TCRdb to the reads, yields one record per CDR3 protein. The sample records around 530,000 distinct CDR3 sequences, approximately 26% being singletons. What was sequenced was PBMCs. These TCRs come from a human donor in good health (CMV status not recorded). Some clones in this sample may be carry-over from other donors' samples.

The chain joins TRBV6-2 or TRBV6-3 to TRBJ2-7; D possibly corresponds to TRBD1 (6 bases). Trimming cost V 5 bases and J 2 bases, with 13 bases left between them. The V gene's germline CDR1 is MNHEY and CDR2 SVGEGT. CDR3 size: 14 residues. CDR3 bases: TGTGCCAGCAGTCCGGCCACAGGGCCCTACGAGCAGTACTTC. Protein: CASSPATGPYEQYF.

This clonotype showed up many times. The CDR3 nucleotides are TGTGCCAGCAGCCCCGGCGGCCAAGAGACCCAGTACTTC. It is translated as CASSPGGQETQYF. This chain joins TRBV6-1 and TRBJ2-5, with D unresolved. Trimming pared 6 bases from V and 1 base from J, leaving 9 bases between. Germline V lookup: CDR1 MNHNS, CDR2 SASEGT. CDR3 size: 13 residues.

V is TRBV7-2 and J is TRBJ2-1, with 12 bases aligning to TRBD2. The germline gives CDR1 SGHTA, CDR2 FQGNSA. Germline trimming cut 5 bases from V and 6 bases from J; bases unmatched to any gene: 8. This CDR3 region has 16 residues. The CDR3 region has the DNA TGTGCCAGCAGCCCAGCGACTAGCGGGAGACCCAATGAGCAGTTCTTC. It is translated as CASSPATSGRPNEQFF.

This rearrangement joins TRBV4-1 to TRBJ1-2; D ambiguous. The CDR3 consists of 13 residues. Germline V gene sequence: CDR1 MGHRA, CDR2 YSYEKL. Trimming cost V 1 base and J 5 bases, with 8 bases left between them. The CDR3 DNA reads as TGCGCCAGCAGCCAAGTTGAAAGATATGGCTACACCTTC. Its protein product is CASSQVERYGYTF.

This clonotype was observed at least ten times. This CDR3 reads CASSSAPNQPQHF. CDR3 nucleotide sequence: TGTGCCAGCAGCTCGGCTCCAAATCAGCCCCAGCATTTT. The rearrangement uses TRBV7-2 and TRBJ1-5, with D hard to call. This CDR3 spans 13 amino acids. Germline assignment: CDR1 SGHTA and CDR2 FQGNSA. Trimming took off 4 bases at V and 4 bases at J, with 8 bases between the two ends.

This clonotype was detected a few times. The V call is TRBV4-2, the J call TRBJ1-6; D gene uncertain. Germline V gives CDR1 LGHNA, CDR2 YNFKEQ. The V gene lost 0 bases and the J gene lost 8 bases, with 5 bases spanning the gap. CDR3 length: 13 residues. The DNA for the CDR3 is TGTGCCAGCAGCCAAGATGAAGATTCACCCCTCCACTTT. It specifies CASSQDEDSPLHF.